This T cell receptor (beta chain) came from a study of T cells after posttransplantation cyclophosphamide. The CDR3 runs 14 residues. Germline CDR1 SGHAT, CDR2 FQDESV (reference sequence). J gave up 7 bases and V 5 bases, and 7 bases lay outside the gene matches. This clone was detected many times. TCRdb's table, derived via immunoSEQ multiplex PCR, lists solely in-frame clones and lacks some. Singletons are absent from the sample, which has under 30,000 clones. The source material was PBMCs. This chain connects TRBV11-1 to TRBJ2-7; 11 positions agree with TRBD1. This TCR was sampled from a woman aged 60-75 years in good health, CMV-negative, and a related stem cell transplant donor. Here the CDR3 DNA reads TGTGCCAGCAGCCCTCGGGACAGGGGGATTGAGCAGTACTTC. The encoded protein is CASSPRDRGIEQYF.